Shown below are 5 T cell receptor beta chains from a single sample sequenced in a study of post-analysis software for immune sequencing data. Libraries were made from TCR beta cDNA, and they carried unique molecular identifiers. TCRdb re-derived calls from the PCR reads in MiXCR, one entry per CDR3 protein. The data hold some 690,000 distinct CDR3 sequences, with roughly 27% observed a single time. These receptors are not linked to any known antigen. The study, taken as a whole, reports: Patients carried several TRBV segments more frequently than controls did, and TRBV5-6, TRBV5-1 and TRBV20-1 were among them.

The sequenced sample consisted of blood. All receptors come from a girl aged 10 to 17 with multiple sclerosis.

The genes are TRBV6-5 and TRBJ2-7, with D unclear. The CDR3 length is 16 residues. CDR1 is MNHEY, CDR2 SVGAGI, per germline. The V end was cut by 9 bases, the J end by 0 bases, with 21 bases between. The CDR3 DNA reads TGTGCCAGGTACGGTTCGCGCAGGACCCTCTCCTACGAGCAGTACTTC. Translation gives CARYGSRRTLSYEQYF.

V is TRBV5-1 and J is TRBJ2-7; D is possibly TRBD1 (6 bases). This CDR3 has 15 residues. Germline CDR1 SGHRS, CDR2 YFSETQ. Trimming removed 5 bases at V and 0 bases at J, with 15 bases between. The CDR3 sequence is CASRRARDNSYEQYF. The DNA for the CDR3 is TGCGCCAGCAGGCGGGCCCGGGACAACTCCTACGAGCAGTACTTC.

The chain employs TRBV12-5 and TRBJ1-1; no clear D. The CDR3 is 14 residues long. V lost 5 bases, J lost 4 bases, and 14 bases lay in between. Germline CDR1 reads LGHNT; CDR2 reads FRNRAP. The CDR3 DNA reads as TGTGCTAGTGGTGGAGGACCGGGATTCACTGAAGCTTTCTTT. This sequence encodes CASGGGPGFTEAFF.

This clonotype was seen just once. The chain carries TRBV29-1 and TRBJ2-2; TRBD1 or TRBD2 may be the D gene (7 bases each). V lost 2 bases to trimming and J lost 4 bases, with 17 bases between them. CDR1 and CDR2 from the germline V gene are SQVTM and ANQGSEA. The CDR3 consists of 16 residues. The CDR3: CSVEMQGGRVTGELFF. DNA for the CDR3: TGCAGCGTTGAAATGCAGGGGGGGCGCGTCACCGGGGAGCTGTTTTTT.

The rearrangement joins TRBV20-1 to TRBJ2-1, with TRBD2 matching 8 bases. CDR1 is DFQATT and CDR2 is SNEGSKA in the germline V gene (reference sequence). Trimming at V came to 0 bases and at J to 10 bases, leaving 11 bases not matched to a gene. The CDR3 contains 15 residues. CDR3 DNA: TGCAGTGCTAGAGATCTTTACGGGAGGGCCGGAGAGCAGTTCTTC. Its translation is CSARDLYGRAGEQFF.